This T cell receptor beta chain was obtained from a study of shared clonotypes between healthy human individuals. In the CD4+ fraction, cells were divided into CD45RA+ naive and CD45RA-negative memory subsets. Trimming removed 6 bases at V and 0 bases at J, with 12 bases between. Germline V CDR1 and CDR2: MNHNS, SASEGT. The CDR3 is 14 amino acids. Assay: immunoSEQ multiplex PCR; the TCRdb copy retains only in-frame clones and omits some. The sample includes millions of clones, roughly 94% of them seen just once. The count of this clone is one. Specimen: naive CD4+ T cells sorted from blood. Described subset: CD45RA+ positively selected. The chain joins TRBV6-1 to TRBJ2-7; perhaps TRBD1 as D (6 bases). This TCR derives from a young man in good health. The DNA for the CDR3 is TGTGCCAGCAGGACAGGTTTTAGCTCCTACGAGCAGTACTTC. It yields the protein CASRTGFSSYEQYF.